This T cell receptor (beta chain) was sequenced for a study of blood T cell repertoires in COVID-19. CDR3 size: 13 residues. Trimming removed 6 bases from V and 4 bases from J, with 10 bases in between. Germline assignment: CDR1 SGHTS and CDR2 YDEGEE. The method was immunoSEQ multiplex PCR; TCRdb's version includes in-frame clones alone and lacks a portion of them. The repertoire holds about 130,000 clones, with around 90% as singletons. V gene TRBV5-8 combines with J gene TRBJ1-4; no clear D gene. The TCR originated in a man aged 50-60 years with active COVID-19. The specimen was peripheral blood. CDR3: CASTPEFNEKLFF. For the CDR3, the DNA is TGTGCCAGCACACCAGAATTTAATGAAAAACTGTTTTTT.